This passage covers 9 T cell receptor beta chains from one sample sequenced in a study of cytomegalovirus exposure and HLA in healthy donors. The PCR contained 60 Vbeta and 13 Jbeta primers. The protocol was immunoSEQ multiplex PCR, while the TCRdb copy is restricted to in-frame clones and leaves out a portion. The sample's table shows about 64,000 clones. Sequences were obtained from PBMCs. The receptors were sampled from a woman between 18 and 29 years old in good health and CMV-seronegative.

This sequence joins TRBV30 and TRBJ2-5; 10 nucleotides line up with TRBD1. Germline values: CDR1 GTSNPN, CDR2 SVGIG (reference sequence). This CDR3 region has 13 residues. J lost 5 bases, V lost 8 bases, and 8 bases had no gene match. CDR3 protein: CAGQGGQGETQYF. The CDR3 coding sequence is TGTGCCGGACAGGGGGGGCAGGGGGAGACCCAGTACTTC.

CDR3 loop: CASSSPGQGAAEQYF. The CDR3 coding sequence is TGTGCCAGCAGTTCGCCGGGACAGGGGGCCGCCGAGCAGTACTTC. The V call is TRBV27, the J call TRBJ2-7; the match to TRBD1 covers 12 bases. J gave up 6 bases and V 4 bases, and 7 bases lay outside the gene matches. The CDR3 is 15 amino acids. Germline CDR1 reads MNHEY; CDR2 reads SMNVEV (reference sequence).

The CDR3 region is CASSLSGQGYEQYF. CDR3 nucleotide sequence: TGTGCCAGCAGCTTGTCAGGACAGGGCTACGAGCAGTACTTC. The gene calls are TRBV5-6 and TRBJ2-7; TRBD1 aligns across 8 bases. With V trimmed by 1 base and J by 3 bases, 3 bases remained unmatched. Germline CDR1 is SGHDT and CDR2 is YYEEEE. This CDR3 is built from 14 residues.

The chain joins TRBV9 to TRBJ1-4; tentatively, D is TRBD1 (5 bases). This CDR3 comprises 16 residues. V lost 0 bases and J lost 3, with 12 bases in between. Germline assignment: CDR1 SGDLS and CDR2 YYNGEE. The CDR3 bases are TGTGCCAGCAGCGTAGAGGGTGGCAGGGCTAATGAAAAACTGTTTTTT. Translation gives CASSVEGGRANEKLFF.

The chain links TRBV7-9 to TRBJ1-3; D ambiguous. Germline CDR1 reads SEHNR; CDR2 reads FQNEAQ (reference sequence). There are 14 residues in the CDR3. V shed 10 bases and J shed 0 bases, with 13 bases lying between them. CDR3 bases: TGTGCCATCTTAGACACTCTCTCTGGAAACACCATATATTTT. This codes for CAILDTLSGNTIYF.

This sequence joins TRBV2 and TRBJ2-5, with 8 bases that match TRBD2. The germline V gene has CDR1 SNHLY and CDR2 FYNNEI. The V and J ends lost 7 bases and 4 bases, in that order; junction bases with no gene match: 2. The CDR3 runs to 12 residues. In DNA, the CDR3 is TGTGCCAGCAATCTAGCGGGAGAGACCCAGTACTTC. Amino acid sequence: CASNLAGETQYF. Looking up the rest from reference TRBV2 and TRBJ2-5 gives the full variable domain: EPEVTQTPSHQVTQMGQEVILRCVPISNHLYFYWYRQILGQKVEFLVSFYNNEISEKSEIFDDQFSVERPDGSNFTLKIRSTKLEDSAMYFCASNLAGETQYFGPGTRLLVL.

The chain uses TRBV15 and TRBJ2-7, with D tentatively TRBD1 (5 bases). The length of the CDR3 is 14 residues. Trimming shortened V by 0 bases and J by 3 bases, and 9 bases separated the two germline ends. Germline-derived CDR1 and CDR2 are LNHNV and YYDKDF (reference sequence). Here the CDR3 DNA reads TGTGCCACCAGCAGAGATCAGGGCATCTACGAGCAGTACTTC. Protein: CATSRDQGIYEQYF.

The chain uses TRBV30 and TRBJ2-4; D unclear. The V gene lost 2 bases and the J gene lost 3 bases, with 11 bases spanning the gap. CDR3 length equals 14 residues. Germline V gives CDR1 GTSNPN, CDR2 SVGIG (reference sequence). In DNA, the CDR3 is TGTGCCTGGAGTCGCCCACCGGGCAAAAACATTCAGTACTTC. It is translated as CAWSRPPGKNIQYF. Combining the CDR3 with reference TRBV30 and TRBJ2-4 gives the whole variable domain SQTIHQWPATLVQPVGSPLSLECTVEGTSNPNLYWYRQAAGRGLQLLFYSVGIGQISSEVPQNLSASRPQDRQFILSSKKLLLSDSGFYLCAWSRPPGKNIQYFGAGTRLSVL.

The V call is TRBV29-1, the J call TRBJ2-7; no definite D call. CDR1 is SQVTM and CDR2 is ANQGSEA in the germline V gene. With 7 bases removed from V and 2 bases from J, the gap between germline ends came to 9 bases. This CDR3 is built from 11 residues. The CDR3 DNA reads TGCAGCGCCGACATAGCCTACGAGCAGTACTTC. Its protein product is CSADIAYEQYF.